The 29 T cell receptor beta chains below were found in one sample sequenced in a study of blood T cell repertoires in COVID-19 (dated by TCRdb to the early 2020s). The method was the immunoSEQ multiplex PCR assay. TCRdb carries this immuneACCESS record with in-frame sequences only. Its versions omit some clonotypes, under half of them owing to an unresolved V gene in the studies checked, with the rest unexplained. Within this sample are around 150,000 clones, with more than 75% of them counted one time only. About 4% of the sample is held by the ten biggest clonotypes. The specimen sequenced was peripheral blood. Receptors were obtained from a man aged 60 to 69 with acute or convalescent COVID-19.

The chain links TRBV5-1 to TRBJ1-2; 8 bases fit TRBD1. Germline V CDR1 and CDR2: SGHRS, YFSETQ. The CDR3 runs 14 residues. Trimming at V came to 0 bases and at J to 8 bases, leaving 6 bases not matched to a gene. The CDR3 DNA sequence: TGCGCCAGCAGCTTGGTAGGACAGGGCGAGGGCTACACCTTC. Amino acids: CASSLVGQGEGYTF.

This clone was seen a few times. The CDR3 nucleotides read TGTGCCAGCAGCCCTAGTGGGACTACTAACAATGAGCAGTTCTTC. Protein product: CASSPSGTTNNEQFF. The genes are TRBV9 and TRBJ2-1; 7 bases are shared with TRBD2. There are 15 residues in the CDR3. Germline CDR1 SGDLS, CDR2 YYNGEE. V lost 4 bases, J lost 5 bases, and 9 bases stayed unmatched.

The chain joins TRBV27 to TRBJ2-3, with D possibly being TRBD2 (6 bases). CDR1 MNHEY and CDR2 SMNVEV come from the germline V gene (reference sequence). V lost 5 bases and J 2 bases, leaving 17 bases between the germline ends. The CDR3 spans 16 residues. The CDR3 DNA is TGTGCCAGCAGTATCCAGCGGGCGGACCTCACAGATACGCAGTATTTT. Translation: CASSIQRADLTDTQYF.

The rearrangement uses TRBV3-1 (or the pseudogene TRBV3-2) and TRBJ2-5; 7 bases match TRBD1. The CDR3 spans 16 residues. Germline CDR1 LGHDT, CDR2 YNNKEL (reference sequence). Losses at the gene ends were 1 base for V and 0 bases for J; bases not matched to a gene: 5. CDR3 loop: CASSQGGTVDQETQYF. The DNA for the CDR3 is TGTGCCAGCAGCCAAGGAGGGACAGTAGACCAAGAGACCCAGTACTTC.

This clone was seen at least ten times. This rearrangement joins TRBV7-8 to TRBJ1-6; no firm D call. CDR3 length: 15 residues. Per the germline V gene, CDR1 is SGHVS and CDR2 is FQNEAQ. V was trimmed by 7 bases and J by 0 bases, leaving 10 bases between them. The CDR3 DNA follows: TGTGCCAGCACCCCTTGGAGCTCCTATAATTCACCCCTCCACTTT. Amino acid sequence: CASTPWSSYNSPLHF.

In nucleotides, the CDR3 is TGCGCCAGCAGCTTGGGGTCCGGAGGCAATGAGCAGTTCTTC. This encodes CASSLGSGGNEQFF. The rearrangement links TRBV5-1 to TRBJ2-1, with D maybe TRBD2 (5 bases). V was shortened by 0 bases and J by 6 bases, with 10 bases between the two germline ends. The germline V gene encodes CDR1 SGHRS and CDR2 YFSETQ. The CDR3 consists of 14 residues.

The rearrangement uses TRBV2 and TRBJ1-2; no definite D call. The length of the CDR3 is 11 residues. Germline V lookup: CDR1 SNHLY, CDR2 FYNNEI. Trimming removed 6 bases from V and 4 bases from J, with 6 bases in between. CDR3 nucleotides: TGTGCCAGCAGGCTAGCCTATGGCTACACCTTC. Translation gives CASRLAYGYTF.

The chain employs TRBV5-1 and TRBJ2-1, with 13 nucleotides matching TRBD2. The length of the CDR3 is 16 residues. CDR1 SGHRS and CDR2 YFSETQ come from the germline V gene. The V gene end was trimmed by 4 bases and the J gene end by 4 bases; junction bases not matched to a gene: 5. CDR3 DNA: TGCGCCAGCAGCATATGGACTAGCGGGGGATACAATGAGCAGTTCTTC. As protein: CASSIWTSGGYNEQFF. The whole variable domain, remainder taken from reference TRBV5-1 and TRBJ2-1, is KAGVTQTPRYLIKTRGQQVTLSCSPISGHRSVSWYQQTPGQGLQFLFEYFSETQRNKGNFPGRFSGRQFSNSRSEMNVSTLELGDSALYLCASSIWTSGGYNEQFFGPGTRLTVL.

CDR3 nucleotides: TGCAGCGTTGATTCTGAATCGGGACTAGCGGGTTTTCTCAGAGAGACCCAGTACTTC. It encodes CSVDSESGLAGFLRETQYF. V and J are TRBV29-1 and TRBJ2-5; 12 bases line up with TRBD2. Germline lookup yields CDR1 SQVTM and CDR2 ANQGSEA. This CDR3 contains 19 residues. Trimming cost V 3 bases and J 4 bases; bases outside gene matches: 18.

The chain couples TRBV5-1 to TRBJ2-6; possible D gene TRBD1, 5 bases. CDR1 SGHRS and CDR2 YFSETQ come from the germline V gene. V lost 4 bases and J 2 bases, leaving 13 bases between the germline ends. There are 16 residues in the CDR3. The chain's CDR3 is CASSGAPRAGANVLTF. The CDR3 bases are TGCGCCAGCAGCGGGGCCCCTAGGGCTGGGGCCAACGTCCTGACTTTC.

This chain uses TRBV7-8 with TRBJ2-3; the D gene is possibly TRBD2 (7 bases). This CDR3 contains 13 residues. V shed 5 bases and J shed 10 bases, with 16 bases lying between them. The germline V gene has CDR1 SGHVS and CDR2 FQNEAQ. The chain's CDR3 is CASSLRGGDAQYF. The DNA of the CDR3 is TGTGCCAGCAGCCTCAGGGGAGGGGACGCGCAGTATTTT.

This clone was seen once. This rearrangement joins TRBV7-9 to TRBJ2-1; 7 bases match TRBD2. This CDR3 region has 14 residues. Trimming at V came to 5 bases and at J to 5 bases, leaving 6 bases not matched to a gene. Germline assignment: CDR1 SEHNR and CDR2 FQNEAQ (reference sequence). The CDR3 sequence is CASSPGRSNNEQFF. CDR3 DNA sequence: TGTGCCAGCAGCCCCGGGAGGTCCAACAATGAGCAGTTCTTC.

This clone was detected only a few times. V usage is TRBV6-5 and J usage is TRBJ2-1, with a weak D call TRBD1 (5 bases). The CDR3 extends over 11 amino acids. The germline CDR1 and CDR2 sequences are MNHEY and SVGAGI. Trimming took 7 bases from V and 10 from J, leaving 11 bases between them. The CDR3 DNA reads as TGTGCCAGCACCGGTTCAGGGGAGCAGTTCTTC. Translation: CASTGSGEQFF.

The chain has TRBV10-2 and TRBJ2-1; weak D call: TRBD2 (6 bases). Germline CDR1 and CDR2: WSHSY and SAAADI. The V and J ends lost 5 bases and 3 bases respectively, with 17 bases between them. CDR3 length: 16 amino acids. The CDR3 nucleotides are TGCGCCAGCAGTTCTAGTCTAGCGAGTAACTACAATGAGCAGTTCTTC. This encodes CASSSSLASNYNEQFF.

CDR3 protein: CARSSTSWCTDTQYF. As DNA, the CDR3 is TGTGCCAGAAGCTCGACTAGCTGGTGCACAGATACGCAGTATTTT. The rearrangement uses TRBV5-3 and TRBJ2-3, with 7 bases matching TRBD2. TRBV5-3 is an ORF, and what it does is uncertain. V lost 3 bases and J lost 1; bases outside the gene matches: 5. This CDR3 spans 15 amino acids.

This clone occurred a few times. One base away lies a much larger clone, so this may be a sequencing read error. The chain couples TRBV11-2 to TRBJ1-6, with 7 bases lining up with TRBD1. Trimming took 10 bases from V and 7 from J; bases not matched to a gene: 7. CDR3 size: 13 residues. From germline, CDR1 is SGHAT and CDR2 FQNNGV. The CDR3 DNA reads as TGTGCCACCTCCGGGACAGAGAATTCACCCCTCCACTTT. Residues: CATSGTENSPLHF.

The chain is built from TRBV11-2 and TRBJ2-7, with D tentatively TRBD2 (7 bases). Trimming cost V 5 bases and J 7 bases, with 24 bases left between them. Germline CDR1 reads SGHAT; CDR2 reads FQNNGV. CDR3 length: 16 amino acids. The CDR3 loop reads CASSRRGAGGLGEQYF. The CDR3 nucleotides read TGTGCCAGCAGCCGCCGGGGGGCAGGCGGACTGGGGGAGCAGTACTTC.

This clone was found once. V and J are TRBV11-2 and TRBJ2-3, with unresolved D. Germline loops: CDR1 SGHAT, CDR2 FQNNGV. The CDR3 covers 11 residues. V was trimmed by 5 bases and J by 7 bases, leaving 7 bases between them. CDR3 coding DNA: TGTGCCAGCAGCCGTACAAATACGCAGTATTTT. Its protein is CASSRTNTQYF.

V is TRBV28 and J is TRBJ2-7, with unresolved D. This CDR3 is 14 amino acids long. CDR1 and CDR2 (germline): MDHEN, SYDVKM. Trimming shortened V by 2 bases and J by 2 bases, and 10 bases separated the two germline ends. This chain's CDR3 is CASSLRAITYEQYF. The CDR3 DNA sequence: TGTGCCAGCAGTTTACGCGCCATAACCTACGAGCAGTACTTC.

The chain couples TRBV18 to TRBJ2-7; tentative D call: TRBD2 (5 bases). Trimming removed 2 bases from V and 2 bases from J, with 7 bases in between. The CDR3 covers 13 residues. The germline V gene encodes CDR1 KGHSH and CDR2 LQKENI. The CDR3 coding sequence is TGTGCCAGCTCACCAGCGGGCGCCTACGAGCAGTACTTC. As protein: CASSPAGAYEQYF. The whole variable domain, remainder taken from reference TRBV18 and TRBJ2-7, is NAGVMQNPRHLVRRRGQEARLRCSPMKGHSHVYWYRQLPEEGLKFMVYLQKENIIDESGMPKERFSAEFPKEGPSILRIQQVVRGDSAAYFCASSPAGAYEQYFGPGTRLTVT.

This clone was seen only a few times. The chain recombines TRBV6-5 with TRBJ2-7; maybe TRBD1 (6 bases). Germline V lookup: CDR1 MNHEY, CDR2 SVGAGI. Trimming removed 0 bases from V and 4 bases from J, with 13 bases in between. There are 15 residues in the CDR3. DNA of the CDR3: TGTGCCAGCAGTTACTCGACGGGACACCTATACGAGCAGTACTTC. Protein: CASSYSTGHLYEQYF.

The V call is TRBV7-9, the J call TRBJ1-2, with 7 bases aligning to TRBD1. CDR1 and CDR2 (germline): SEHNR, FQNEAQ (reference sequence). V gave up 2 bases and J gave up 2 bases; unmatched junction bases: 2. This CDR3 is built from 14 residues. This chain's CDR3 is CASSLMTGNYGYTF. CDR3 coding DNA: TGTGCCAGCAGCTTAATGACAGGGAACTATGGCTACACCTTC.

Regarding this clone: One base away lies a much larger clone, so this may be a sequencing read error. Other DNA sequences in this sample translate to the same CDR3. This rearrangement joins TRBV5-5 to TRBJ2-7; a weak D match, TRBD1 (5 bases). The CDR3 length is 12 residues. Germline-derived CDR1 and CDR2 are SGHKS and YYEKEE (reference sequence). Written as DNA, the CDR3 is TGTGCCAGCAGCGAACCAGGGCACGAGCAATACTTC. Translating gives CASSEPGHEQYF.

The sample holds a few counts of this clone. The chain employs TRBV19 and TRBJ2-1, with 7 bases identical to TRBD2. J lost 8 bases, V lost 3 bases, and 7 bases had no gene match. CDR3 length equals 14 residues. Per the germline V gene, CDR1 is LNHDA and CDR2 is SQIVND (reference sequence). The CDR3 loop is CASSITPTSDEQFF. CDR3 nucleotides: TGTGCCAGTAGTATTACCCCCACTAGCGATGAGCAGTTCTTC.

The CDR3 is CASSPETGSTGELFF. CDR3 sequence (DNA): TGTGCCAGCTCACCTGAGACAGGGAGCACCGGGGAGCTGTTTTTT. This chain joins TRBV18 and TRBJ2-2; 7 nucleotides align to TRBD1. The V gene end was trimmed by 3 bases and the J gene end by 4 bases; junction bases not matched to a gene: 5. CDR1 is KGHSH, CDR2 LQKENI, per germline. CDR3 length equals 15 residues.

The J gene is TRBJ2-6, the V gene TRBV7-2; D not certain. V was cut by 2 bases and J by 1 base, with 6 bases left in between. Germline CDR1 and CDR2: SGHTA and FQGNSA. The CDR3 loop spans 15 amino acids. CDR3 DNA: TGTGCCAGCAGCTTATCCGGGTCTGGGGCCAACGTCCTGACTTTC. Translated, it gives CASSLSGSGANVLTF. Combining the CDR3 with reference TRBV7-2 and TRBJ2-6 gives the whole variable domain GAGVSQSPSNKVTEKGKDVELRCDPISGHTALYWYRQSLGQGLEFLIYFQGNSAPDKSGLPSDRFSAERTGGSVSTLTIQRTQQEDSAVYLCASSLSGSGANVLTFGAGSRLTVL.

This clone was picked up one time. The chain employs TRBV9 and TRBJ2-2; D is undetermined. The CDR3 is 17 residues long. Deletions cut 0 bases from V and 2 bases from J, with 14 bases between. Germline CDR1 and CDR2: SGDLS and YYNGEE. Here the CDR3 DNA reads TGTGCCAGCAGCGTAGACGGGTGGGTTGGAAACACCGGGGAGCTGTTTTTT. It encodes CASSVDGWVGNTGELFF.

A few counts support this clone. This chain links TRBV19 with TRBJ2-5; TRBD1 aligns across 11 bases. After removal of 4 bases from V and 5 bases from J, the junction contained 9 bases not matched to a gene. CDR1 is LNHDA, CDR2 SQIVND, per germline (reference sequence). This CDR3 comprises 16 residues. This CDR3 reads CASSNPGTGGGETQYF. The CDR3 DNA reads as TGTGCCAGTAGTAACCCCGGGACAGGGGGAGGGGAGACCCAGTACTTC.

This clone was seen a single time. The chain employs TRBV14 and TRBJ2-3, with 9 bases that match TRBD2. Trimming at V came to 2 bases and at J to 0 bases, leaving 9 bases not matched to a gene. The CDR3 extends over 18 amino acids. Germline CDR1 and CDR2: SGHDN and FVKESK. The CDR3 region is CASSQTSGLAVSTDTQYF. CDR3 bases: TGTGCCAGCAGCCAAACCTCGGGACTAGCAGTTAGCACAGATACGCAGTATTTT.